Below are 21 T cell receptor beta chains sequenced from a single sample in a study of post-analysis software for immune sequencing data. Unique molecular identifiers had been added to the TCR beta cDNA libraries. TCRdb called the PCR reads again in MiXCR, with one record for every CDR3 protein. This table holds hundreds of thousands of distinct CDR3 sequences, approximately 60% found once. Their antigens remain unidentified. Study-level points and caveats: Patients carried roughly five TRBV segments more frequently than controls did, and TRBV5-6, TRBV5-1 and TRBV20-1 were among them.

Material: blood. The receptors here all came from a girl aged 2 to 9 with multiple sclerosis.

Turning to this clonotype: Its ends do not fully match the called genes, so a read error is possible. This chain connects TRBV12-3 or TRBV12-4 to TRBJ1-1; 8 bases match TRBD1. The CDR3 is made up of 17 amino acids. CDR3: CASSLAPGRGPFTEAFF. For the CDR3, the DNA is TGTGCCAGCAGTTTGGCCCCCGGCAGGGGGCCCTTCACTGAAGCTTTTTTT.

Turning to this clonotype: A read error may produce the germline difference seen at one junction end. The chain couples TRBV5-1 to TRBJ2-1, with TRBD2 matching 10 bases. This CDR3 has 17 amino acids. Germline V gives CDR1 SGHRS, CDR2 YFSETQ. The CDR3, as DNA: TGCGCCAGCAGCTTGGAAGCGGGAGGGAGCTCCTACAATGAGCGGTTCTTC. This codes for CASSLEAGGSSYNERFF.

The DNA of the CDR3 is TGTGCCAGCAGCTCTGTCCAGGGAGGTGGCTACACCTTC. Protein product: CASSSVQGGGYTF. The chain joins TRBV11-2 to TRBJ1-2, with a tentative D call TRBD1 (5 bases). V lost 4 bases, J lost 7 bases, and 13 bases lay in between. The CDR3 has 13 residues. Per germline, CDR1 SGHAT and CDR2 FQNNGV.

CDR3 protein: CSAPGQNYGYTF. The DNA of the CDR3 is TGCAGTGCCCCGGGACAGAACTATGGCTACACCTTC. The gene calls are TRBV20-1 and TRBJ1-2, with 7 bases identical to TRBD1. After removal of 6 bases from V and 2 bases from J, the junction contained 3 bases not matched to a gene. Germline CDR1 is DFQATT and CDR2 is SNEGSKA (reference sequence). This CDR3 comprises 12 residues.

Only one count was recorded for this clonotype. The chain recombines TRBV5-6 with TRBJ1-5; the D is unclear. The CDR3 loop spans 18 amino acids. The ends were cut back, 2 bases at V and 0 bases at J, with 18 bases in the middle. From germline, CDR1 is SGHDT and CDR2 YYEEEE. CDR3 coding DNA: TGTGCCAGCAGCTTTACTAACACAAAGTTCTATAGCAATCAGCCCCAGCATTTT. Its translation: CASSFTNTKFYSNQPQHF.

CDR3 in amino acids: CASSRGGQVDTQYF. The CDR3 coding sequence is TGTGCCAGCAGTAGAGGGGGGCAGGTAGATACGCAGTATTTT. V is TRBV12-3 or TRBV12-4 and J is TRBJ2-3; the D gene could be TRBD1 or TRBD2 (6 bases each). Trimming stripped 5 bases from V and 5 bases from J, with 14 bases between. This CDR3 contains 14 residues.

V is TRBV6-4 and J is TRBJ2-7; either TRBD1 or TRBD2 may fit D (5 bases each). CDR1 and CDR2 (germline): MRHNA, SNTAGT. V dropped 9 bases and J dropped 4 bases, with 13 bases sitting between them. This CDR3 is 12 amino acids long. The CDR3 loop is CASDGASYEQYF. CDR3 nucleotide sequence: TGTGCCAGTGACGGGGCTTCGTACGAGCAGTACTTC.

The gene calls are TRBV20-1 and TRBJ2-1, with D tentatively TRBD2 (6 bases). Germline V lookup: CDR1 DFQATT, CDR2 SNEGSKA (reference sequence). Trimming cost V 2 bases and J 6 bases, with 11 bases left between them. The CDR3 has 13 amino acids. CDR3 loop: CSARKTGGNEQFF. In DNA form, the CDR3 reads TGCAGTGCTAGAAAAACCGGGGGCAATGAGCAGTTCTTC.

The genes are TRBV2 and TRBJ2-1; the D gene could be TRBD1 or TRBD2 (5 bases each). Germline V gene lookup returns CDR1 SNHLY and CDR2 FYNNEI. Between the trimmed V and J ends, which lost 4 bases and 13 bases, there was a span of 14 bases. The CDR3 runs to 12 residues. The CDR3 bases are TGTGCCAGCAGTGCGACCGGGACGCCTCAGTTCTTC. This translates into CASSATGTPQFF.

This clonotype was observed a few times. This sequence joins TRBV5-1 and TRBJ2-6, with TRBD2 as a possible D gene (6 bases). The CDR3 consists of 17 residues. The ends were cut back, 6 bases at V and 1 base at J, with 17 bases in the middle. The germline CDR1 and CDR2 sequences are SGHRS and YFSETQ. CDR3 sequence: CASTRGGDPSGANVLTF. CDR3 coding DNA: TGCGCCAGCACTCGAGGAGGGGACCCATCTGGGGCCAACGTCCTGACTTTC.

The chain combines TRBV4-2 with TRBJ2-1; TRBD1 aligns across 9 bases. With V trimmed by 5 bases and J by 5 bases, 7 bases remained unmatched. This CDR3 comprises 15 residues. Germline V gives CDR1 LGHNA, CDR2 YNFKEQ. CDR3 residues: CASSYPGTGNNEQFF. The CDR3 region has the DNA TGTGCCAGCAGCTACCCCGGGACAGGGAACAATGAGCAGTTCTTC.

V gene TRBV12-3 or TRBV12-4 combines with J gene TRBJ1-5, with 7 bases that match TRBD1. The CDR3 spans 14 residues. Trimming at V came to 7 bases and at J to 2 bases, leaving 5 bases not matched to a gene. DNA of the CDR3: TGTGCCAGCAACAACCAGGGGGGCAATCAGCCCCAGCATTTT. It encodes CASNNQGGNQPQHF.

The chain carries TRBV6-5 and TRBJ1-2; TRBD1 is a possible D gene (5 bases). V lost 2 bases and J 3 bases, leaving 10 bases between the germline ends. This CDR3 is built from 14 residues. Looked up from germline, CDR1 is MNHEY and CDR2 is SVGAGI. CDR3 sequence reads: CASSYGGSDYGYTF. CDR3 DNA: TGTGCCAGCAGTTACGGGGGATCGGACTATGGCTACACCTTC.

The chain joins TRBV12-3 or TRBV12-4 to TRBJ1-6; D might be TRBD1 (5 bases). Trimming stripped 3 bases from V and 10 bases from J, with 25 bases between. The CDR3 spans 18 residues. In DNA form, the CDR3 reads TGTGCCAGCAGTTTTCGGCCAGGGACCCTAGCATCTACGTCACCCCTCCACTTT. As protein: CASSFRPGTLASTSPLHF.

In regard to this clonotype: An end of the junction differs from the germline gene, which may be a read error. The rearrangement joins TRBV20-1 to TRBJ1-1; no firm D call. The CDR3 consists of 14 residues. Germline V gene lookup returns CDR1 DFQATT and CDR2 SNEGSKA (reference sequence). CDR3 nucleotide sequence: TGCAGTGCAAGAGATCCCGACGGCTGGGCAGAAGCTTTCTTT. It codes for CSARDPDGWAEAFF.

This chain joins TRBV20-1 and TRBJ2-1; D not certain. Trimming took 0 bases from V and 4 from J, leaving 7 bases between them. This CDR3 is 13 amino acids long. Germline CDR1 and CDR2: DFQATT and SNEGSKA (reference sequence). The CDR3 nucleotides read TGCAGTGCTAGAGATCCGACTTACAATGAGCAGTTCTTC. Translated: CSARDPTYNEQFF.

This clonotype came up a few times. In DNA, the CDR3 is TGTGCCAGCAGTTACTCGAACAGTGCCTACAATGAGCAGTTCTTC. Its translation is CASSYSNSAYNEQFF. The chain is built from TRBV6-2 or TRBV6-3 and TRBJ2-1; no firm D call. CDR1 and CDR2 (germline): MNHEY, SVGEGT. The CDR3 covers 15 residues. The V end lost 0 bases, the J end lost 2 bases, and 8 bases lay between the germline ends.

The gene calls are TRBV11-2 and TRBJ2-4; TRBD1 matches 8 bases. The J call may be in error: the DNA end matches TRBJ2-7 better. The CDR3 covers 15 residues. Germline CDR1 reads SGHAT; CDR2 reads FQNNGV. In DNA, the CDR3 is TGTGCCAGCAGCTCCGGACAGGGAGAGGTCTACGAGCAGTACTTC. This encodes CASSSGQGEVYEQYF.

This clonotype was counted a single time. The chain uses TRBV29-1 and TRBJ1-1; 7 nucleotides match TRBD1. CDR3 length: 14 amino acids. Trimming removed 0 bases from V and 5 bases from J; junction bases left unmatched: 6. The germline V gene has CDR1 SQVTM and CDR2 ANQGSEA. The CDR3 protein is CSVEDFEGATEAFF. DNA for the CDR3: TGCAGCGTTGAAGATTTCGAGGGGGCAACTGAAGCTTTCTTT. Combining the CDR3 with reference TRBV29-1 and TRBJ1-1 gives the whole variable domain SAVISQKPSRDICQRGTSLTIQCQVDSQVTMMFWYRQQPGQSLTLIATANQGSEATYESGFVIDKFPISRPNLTFSTLTVSNMSPEDSSIYLCSVEDFEGATEAFFGQGTRLTVV.

CDR3 residues: CASSQEQPGLAGTNEQFF. The DNA of the CDR3 is TGCGCCAGCAGCCAAGAGCAGCCGGGACTAGCGGGCACCAATGAGCAGTTCTTC. The rearrangement uses TRBV4-1 and TRBJ2-1, with 12 bases lining up with TRBD2. Germline V gene data show CDR1 as MGHRA and CDR2 as YSYEKL. This CDR3 is 18 amino acids long. The V and J ends lost 0 bases and 6 bases, in that order; junction bases with no gene match: 9.

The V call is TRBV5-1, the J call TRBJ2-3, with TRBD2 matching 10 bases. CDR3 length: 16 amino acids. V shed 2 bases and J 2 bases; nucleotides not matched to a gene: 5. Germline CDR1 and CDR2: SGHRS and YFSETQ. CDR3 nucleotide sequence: TGCGCCAGCAGCTTCGGGACTAGCGAAATCACAGATACGCAGTATTTT. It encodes CASSFGTSEITDTQYF.